Listed below are T cell receptor beta chains from one sample, sequenced in a study of glioma-infiltrating T cells. TCRdb analysed the multiplex PCR reads with MiXCR anew, one entry per CDR3 protein. The sample comprises more than 2,500 distinct CDR3 sequences, 33% of which are singletons, and roughly 7.3% rests with the top ten. Sequencing input: glioma tissue, nonneoplastic brain tissue, or PBMCs (not recorded which). These receptors originate from a human donor with low-grade glioma or glioblastoma, undergoing nonglioma brain surgery, or in good health (not recorded which). The CDR3 runs from the conserved cysteine through the conserved F or W. D genes are given only for firm matches. Clone size is not always given. Where it is, it says once, few, many or a class for expanded clones.

V gene	D gene	clone size	J gene	CDR3 DNA	CDR3 protein
TRBV28	.	large	TRBJ1-5	TGTGCCAGCTCGAAACAGAACAATCAGCCCCAGCATTTT	CASSKQNNQPQHF
TRBV29-1	.	many	TRBJ2-6	TGCAGCGTCGCCCTAGGGGCCAACGTCCTGACTTTC	CSVALGANVLTF
TRBV20-1	.	.	TRBJ1-1	TGCAGGTCTCGATCGTCGGTCACTGAAGCTTCCTTT	CRSRSSVTEASF
TRBV12-3/TRBV12-4	.	many	TRBJ1-5	TGTGCCAGCAGTTCCTCAGGGTCCCGGCCCCAGCATTTT	CASSSSGSRPQHF
TRBV6-6	TRBD1	.	TRBJ2-7	TGTGCCAGCAGTTACTCCGTAGGGGGCAGTAGCTACGAGCAGTACTTC	CASSYSVGGSSYEQYF
TRBV29-1	.	.	TRBJ2-5	TGTAGCGAGGTGACGGCGGACCGAGAGATCCAGTACTTC	CSEVTADREIQYF
TRBV7-2	TRBD1	many	TRBJ1-6	TGTGCCAGCAGCTTAGTCACAGGGGGCGAATCAACCCTCCACTTT	CASSLVTGGESTLHF
TRBV6-2/TRBV6-3	TRBD1	large	TRBJ1-4	TGTGCCAGCAGTCAGCGGGACAGCGTTAATGAAAAACTGTTTTTT	CASSQRDSVNEKLFF
TRBV6-1	.	few	TRBJ2-7	TGTGCCAGCAGGGAAATCAGGGGACCGCGATCCTACGAGCAGTACTTC	CASREIRGPRSYEQYF
TRBV14	.	many	TRBJ1-2	TGTGCCAGCAGCCAGGGCCCGGGGGTGCTAGATGGCTACACCTTC	CASSQGPGVLDGYTF
TRBV13	TRBD1	many	TRBJ2-7	TGTGCCAGCAGCTGGGACAGGGGTAGCCACGAGCAGTACTTC	CASSWDRGSHEQYF
TRBV7-2	TRBD2	.	TRBJ2-3	TGTGCCAGCAGCTTCAGCGGGGGGGCAGCAGATACGCAGTATTTT	CASSFSGGAADTQYF
TRBV5-1	.	medium-sized	TRBJ2-5	TGCGCCAGCAGTGGGGGAAGCTCGCGAGCGGAGACCCAGTACTTC	CASSGGSSRAETQYF
TRBV29-1	.	medium-sized	TRBJ2-1	TGCAGCGTTGACAGGGGGGCCTACAATGAGCAGTTCTTC	CSVDRGAYNEQFF